This T cell receptor beta chain comes out of a study of Ad26.COV2.S vaccination and SARS-CoV-2 variants. Study overall: In the COV1001 trial, the donor was in the Ad26.COV2.S arm.

As concerns this clone: A junction end diverges from the germline sequence, so it may reflect a read error.

Produced via immunoSEQ multiplex PCR; TCRdb's table is partial and in-frame only. The table has 380,000 or so clones, more than 85% seen once; the top ten hold about 5%. Treatment of the sample: roughly 18 received Ad26.COV2.S at low or high dose, single or two shots; about 5 received placebo; per-sample allocation not given. After the first vaccine or placebo injection, samples were drawn on day 63. CDR1 and CDR2 from the germline V gene are MNHEY and SVGAGI. There are 15 residues in the CDR3. The receptor was isolated from a person between 18 and 65 years old who received the Ad26.COV2.S COVID-19 vaccine or a placebo. The chain links TRBV6-5 to TRBJ1-1; the D gene is possibly TRBD1 (5 bases). Specimen: peripheral blood, collected in a trial of Ad26.COV2.S vaccine versus placebo. This CDR3 is CATSAFGAGNPEAFF. The CDR3 DNA follows: TGTGCCACCTCCGCCTTTGGGGCTGGGAACCCTGAAGCTTTCTTT.